Listed below are T cell receptor beta chains from one sample, sequenced in a study of blood T cells in healthy people across ages. Each CDR3 protein gets one entry after TCRdb re-called the 5' RACE reads with MiXCR. The sample shows about 280,000 distinct CDR3 sequences, 27% of them seen only once. The sample was blood. Every receptor here comes from a woman between 65 and 79 years old in good health. CDR3s include the opening cysteine and the closing phenylalanine or tryptophan. The D gene is left open where the match is weak. Expanded clones get a size class; other rows say once, few or many, or leave the size out.

clone size	V gene	J gene	D gene	CDR3 protein	CDR3 DNA
once	TRBV4-3	TRBJ2-7	.	CASSQGTQGREQYF	TGCGCCAGCAGCCAAGGGACACAGGGGAGGGAGCAGTACTTC
.	TRBV20-1	TRBJ2-5	.	CSARARTRAETQYF	TGCAGTGCTAGAGCCCGGACACGGGCGGAGACCCAGTACTTC
few	TRBV28	TRBJ1-2	TRBD1	CASSPLGTENYGYTF	TGTGCCAGCAGCCCTTTGGGGACAGAGAACTATGGCTACACCTTC
.	TRBV7-2	TRBJ2-3	.	CASSPRSVPFLPTSTDTQYF	TGTGCCAGCAGCCCTAGGTCCGTTCCCTTCCTACCTACTAGCACAGATACGCAGTATTTT
few	TRBV20-1	TRBJ1-1	.	CSVSPGTEAFF	TGCAGTGTTAGCCCAGGGACTGAAGCTTTCTTT
.	TRBV6-1	TRBJ1-4	.	CASSDWQSNEKLFF	TGTGCCAGCAGTGATTGGCAGAGTAATGAAAAACTGTTTTTT
.	TRBV5-1	TRBJ2-5	TRBD2	CASSSTVLAGGRETQYF	TGCGCCAGCAGCTCCACTGTACTAGCGGGAGGGAGAGAGACCCAGTACTTC
.	TRBV2	TRBJ1-6	.	CASSGTRNSPLHF	TGTGCCAGCAGTGGGACGCGGAATTCACCCCTCCACTTT
few	TRBV21-1	TRBJ2-3	.	CASSKYHRDRGRTDTQYF	TGTGCCAGCAGCAAGTACCACCGGGACAGGGGCCGCACAGATACGCAGTATTTT
few	TRBV20-1	TRBJ1-2	.	CSASLISQPGGGGYTF	TGCAGTGCTAGTTTAATTAGCCAGCCTGGGGGAGGCGGCTACACCTTC
.	TRBV7-2	TRBJ2-1	.	CTSSLGGANSEQFF	TGTACCAGCAGCTTAGGAGGGGCGAACAGTGAGCAGTTCTTC
few	TRBV27	TRBJ1-2	.	CASSHPVGLTVFNYGYTF	TGTGCCAGCAGCCACCCGGTGGGTTTGACAGTGTTTAACTATGGCTACACCTTC
.	TRBV9	TRBJ2-5	.	CASSVGRTSGEQYF	TGTGCCAGCAGCGTAGGTCGGACCTCGGGGGAGCAGTACTTC
few	TRBV6-5	TRBJ1-1	.	CASSYGAGVNTEAFF	TGTGCCAGCAGTTACGGAGCAGGGGTTAACACTGAAGCTTTCTTT
.	TRBV4-1	TRBJ1-6	TRBD1	CASSQRFQGVGNSPLHF	TGCGCCAGCAGCCAAAGGTTTCAGGGGGTTGGTAATTCACCCCTCCACTTT
few	TRBV5-1	TRBJ2-7	.	CASNHGTTSYEQYF	TGCGCCAGCAACCACGGGACCACCTCCTACGAGCAGTACTTC
.	TRBV20-1	TRBJ2-6	.	CSARGWMLSGANVLTF	TGCAGTGCTAGGGGCTGGATGCTCTCTGGGGCCAACGTCCTGACTTTC
.	TRBV7-9	TRBJ2-1	TRBD2	CASSPASGRLIEQFF	TGTGCCAGCAGCCCGGCTAGCGGGAGGCTCATTGAGCAGTTCTTC
few	TRBV13	TRBJ2-7	TRBD1	CASSSRTSDRGSYEQYF	TGTGCCAGCAGCTCCCGCACTTCGGACAGGGGAAGCTACGAGCAGTACTTC
.	TRBV5-5	TRBJ1-1	.	CASSWLGGEAFF	TGTGCCAGCAGTTGGTTAGGGGGGGAAGCTTTCTTT
.	TRBV4-3	TRBJ2-1	TRBD2	CASSHPGGRYNEQFF	TGCGCCAGCAGCCACCCAGGCGGGAGATACAATGAGCAGTTCTTC
.	TRBV7-2	TRBJ1-1	.	CASSPTRTHSGAFF	TGTGCCAGCAGCCCGACCAGGACCCATTCTGGGGCTTTCTTT
.	TRBV29-1	TRBJ2-1	.	CSVDLYDVGDEQFF	TGCAGCGTAGACTTGTATGACGTTGGGGATGAGCAGTTCTTC
few	TRBV3-1	TRBJ2-1	TRBD2	CASSYARGLAGGSYNEQFF	TGTGCCAGCAGCTACGCGCGCGGACTAGCGGGAGGGTCCTACAATGAGCAGTTCTTC
few	TRBV20-1	TRBJ2-3	.	CSAKVGVARTRDTQYF	TGCAGTGCTAAGGTGGGAGTAGCCAGGACCCGAGATACGCAGTATTTT
.	TRBV12-3/TRBV12-4	TRBJ2-7	.	CASSLARVEQYF	TGTGCCAGCAGTTTAGCGCGAGTTGAGCAGTACTTC
.	TRBV3-1	TRBJ2-1	.	CASSQELASNEQFF	TGTGCCAGCAGCCAAGAACTAGCCAGCAATGAGCAGTTCTTC
many	TRBV18	TRBJ1-1	TRBD1	CASSPGQANTEAFF	TGTGCCAGCTCCCCCGGACAGGCGAACACTGAAGCTTTCTTT
few	TRBV6-5	TRBJ2-7	.	CASSYSREPYEQYF	TGTGCCAGCAGTTACAGCAGGGAGCCCTACGAGCAGTACTTC
.	TRBV20-1	TRBJ2-1	TRBD2	CSARGTSGSGNEQFF	TGCAGTGCTAGAGGGACTAGCGGGAGTGGAAATGAGCAGTTCTTC